Listed here are 22 T cell receptor beta chains from one sample, sequenced in a study of PD-1 blockade in classical Hodgkin lymphoma. Time point: newly diagnosed, previously untreated cHL patient sample. Data came from immunoSEQ multiplex PCR; TCRdb stores just in-frame clones and leaves some out. The data show about 20,000 clones, approximately 92% seen once. The sequencing sample was made of peripheral blood mononuclear cells (PBMCs). All receptors come from a human donor with classical Hodgkin lymphoma.

This chain connects TRBV2 to TRBJ1-3; a weak D match, TRBD1 (5 bases). V was shortened by 6 bases and J by 1 base, with 10 bases between the two germline ends. CDR1 SNHLY and CDR2 FYNNEI come from the germline V gene. The CDR3 runs to 14 residues. CDR3 amino acids: CASRADRSGNTIYF. The CDR3 region has the DNA TGTGCCAGCAGGGCAGACAGATCTGGAAACACCATATATTTT.

The chain combines TRBV4-1 with TRBJ1-6; D not resolved. This CDR3 is built from 13 residues. CDR1 is MGHRA and CDR2 is YSYEKL in the germline V gene. The V end was cut by 0 bases, the J end by 9 bases, with 6 bases between. The CDR3 is CASSQDVASPLHF. CDR3 DNA: TGCGCCAGCAGCCAAGATGTGGCTTCACCCCTCCACTTT.

The chain combines TRBV25-1 with TRBJ2-7, with TRBD2 matching 9 bases. Looked up from germline, CDR1 is MGHDK and CDR2 is SYGVNS. The CDR3 runs to 18 residues. J was trimmed by 0 bases and V by 6 bases; bases with no gene match: 15. CDR3 sequence: CASSYGMGSGSPSYEQYF. CDR3 bases: TGTGCCAGCAGCTACGGGATGGGTAGCGGGAGCCCCTCCTACGAGCAGTACTTC.

This sequence joins TRBV5-1 and TRBJ2-3; D perhaps matches TRBD1 (6 bases). Germline V gene data show CDR1 as SGHRS and CDR2 as YFSETQ. The CDR3 runs to 14 residues. V lost 4 bases and J lost 3, with 12 bases in between. In DNA, the CDR3 is TGCGCCAGCAGCCCCCCCACAGGGACAGATACGCAGTATTTT. This codes for CASSPPTGTDTQYF.

DNA for the CDR3: TGTGCCAGCAGTTTGGAGGGAAGGACAGATACGCAGTATTTT. This codes for CASSLEGRTDTQYF. The rearrangement links TRBV9 to TRBJ2-3, with TRBD2 as a possible D gene (6 bases). This CDR3 has 14 amino acids. Per germline, CDR1 SGDLS and CDR2 YYNGEE. V was trimmed by 5 bases and J by 3 bases, leaving 13 bases between them.

This chain connects TRBV5-4 to TRBJ1-5, with D possibly matching TRBD1 (6 bases). Deletions cut 0 bases from V and 6 bases from J, with 10 bases between. The CDR3 has 14 residues. Germline V gene sequence: CDR1 SGHNT, CDR2 YYREEE (reference sequence). CDR3: CASSLDRDAQPQHF. Here the CDR3 DNA reads TGTGCCAGCAGCTTGGACAGGGATGCTCAGCCCCAGCATTTT. Drawing the rest from reference TRBV5-4 and TRBJ1-5, the complete variable domain is ETGVTQSPTHLIKTRGQQVTLRCSSQSGHNTVSWYQQALGQGPQFIFQYYREEENGRGNFPPRFSGLQFPNYSSELNVNALELDDSALYLCASSLDRDAQPQHFGDGTRLSIL.

The chain recombines TRBV6-1 with TRBJ2-1, with TRBD1 identical over 7 bases. The germline V gene has CDR1 MNHNS and CDR2 SASEGT. V trimming: 1 base; J trimming: 6 bases; junction bases outside the gene matches: 6. The CDR3 covers 15 residues. The CDR3 spells CASSEVGTATNEQFF. The CDR3 coding sequence is TGTGCCAGCAGTGAAGTCGGGACAGCCACCAATGAGCAGTTCTTC.

V and J are TRBV10-3 and TRBJ2-1, with D perhaps assigned TRBD1 or TRBD2 (6 bases each). CDR3 length equals 15 residues. Germline loops: CDR1 ENHRY, CDR2 SYGVKD. V lost 0 bases to trimming and J lost 8 bases, with 14 bases between them. CDR3 DNA: TGTGCCATCAGTGAGTCGAGGGGGAGGTACGATGAGCAGTTCTTC. Protein: CAISESRGRYDEQFF.

The chain recombines TRBV6-1 with TRBJ2-2; D remains ambiguous. In germline, CDR1 is MNHNS, CDR2 SASEGT. V lost 4 bases, J lost 6 bases, and 9 bases lay in between. The CDR3 runs to 13 residues. The chain's CDR3 is CASSALKAGELFF. Written as DNA, the CDR3 is TGTGCCAGCAGTGCCCTAAAAGCCGGGGAGCTGTTTTTT.

The sample holds one count of this clone. V usage is TRBV6-4 and J usage is TRBJ2-3, with 10 bases that match TRBD2. After removal of 6 bases from V and 2 bases from J, the junction contained 5 bases not matched to a gene. Germline V lookup: CDR1 MRHNA, CDR2 SNTAGT. The CDR3 covers 15 residues. The CDR3 loop reads CASSAGLADTDTQYF. The CDR3 DNA reads TGTGCCAGCAGCGCAGGACTAGCGGACACAGATACGCAGTATTTT.

The genes are TRBV2 and TRBJ1-5; D not certain. Germline loops: CDR1 SNHLY, CDR2 FYNNEI. The CDR3 extends over 14 amino acids. Trimming shortened V by 7 bases and J by 0 bases, and 10 bases separated the two germline ends. The CDR3 region is CASTWLGSNQPQHF. CDR3 sequence (DNA): TGTGCCAGCACGTGGTTGGGTAGCAATCAGCCCCAGCATTTT.

V is TRBV14 and J is TRBJ2-5, with 11 bases that match TRBD1. With 5 bases clipped from V and 1 base from J, the junction kept 6 bases outside the gene matches. The CDR3 is made up of 16 amino acids. Germline V gene sequence: CDR1 SGHDN, CDR2 FVKESK. The CDR3 nucleotides are TGTGCCAGCAGCGAAAGGGGGACAGGGGGCCAAGAGACCCAGTACTTC. This translates into CASSERGTGGQETQYF.

The chain has TRBV2 and TRBJ2-3, with 10 bases aligning to TRBD1. Germline lookup yields CDR1 SNHLY and CDR2 FYNNEI. This CDR3 is 14 amino acids long. With V trimmed by 5 bases and J by 4 bases, 3 bases remained unmatched. The CDR3 is CASSWDRGPDTQYF. The CDR3 nucleotides are TGTGCCAGCAGTTGGGACAGGGGCCCAGATACGCAGTATTTT.

V gene TRBV27 combines with J gene TRBJ1-1; the D gene is possibly TRBD1 (5 bases). Germline CDR1 reads MNHEY; CDR2 reads SMNVEV (reference sequence). Trimming removed 6 bases at V and 1 base at J, with 12 bases between. The CDR3 length is 14 residues. Here the CDR3 DNA reads TGTGCCAGCAGACAGGAGGGTCAGAACACTGAAGCTTTCTTT. Protein: CASRQEGQNTEAFF.

In its sample, this clone was seen once. The CDR3 sequence is CASSFGVAGSYEQYF. CDR3 coding DNA: TGTGCCAGCAGCTTTGGGGTAGCGGGGTCCTACGAGCAGTACTTC. This chain uses TRBV7-9 with TRBJ2-7, with 8 nucleotides matching TRBD2. The CDR3 consists of 15 residues. The V gene's germline CDR1 is SEHNR and CDR2 FQNEAQ (reference sequence). Trimming removed 3 bases from V and 1 base from J; junction bases left unmatched: 5.

The V call is TRBV30, the J call TRBJ1-5; 9 nucleotides align to TRBD1. J was trimmed by 3 bases and V by 0 bases; bases with no gene match: 9. Per germline, CDR1 GTSNPN and CDR2 SVGIG (reference sequence). The length of the CDR3 is 17 residues. The CDR3 DNA sequence: TGTGCCTGGAGTGTACCCCGGGACAGGGAACACAATCAGCCCCAGCATTTT. Translating it yields CAWSVPRDREHNQPQHF.

The chain joins TRBV27 to TRBJ2-7; D is perhaps TRBD2 (5 bases). Trimming removed 4 bases at V and 4 bases at J, with 8 bases between. Germline V gene data show CDR1 as MNHEY and CDR2 as SMNVEV (reference sequence). The CDR3 loop spans 12 amino acids. The CDR3 reads CASSWTGYEQYF. Here the CDR3 DNA reads TGTGCCAGCAGTTGGACGGGGTACGAGCAGTACTTC.

The V call is TRBV25-1, the J call TRBJ1-5; D ambiguous. The V gene lost 1 base and the J gene lost 0 bases, with 10 bases spanning the gap. Germline V gene sequence: CDR1 MGHDK, CDR2 SYGVNS. The CDR3 is made up of 16 amino acids. The DNA for the CDR3 is TGTGCCAGCAGTGAATCTAACCCGAATAGCAATCAGCCCCAGCATTTT. It specifies CASSESNPNSNQPQHF.

This chain uses TRBV5-1 with TRBJ2-1, with 8 bases matching TRBD2. Germline lookup yields CDR1 SGHRS and CDR2 YFSETQ. The CDR3 is made up of 15 amino acids. The trim removed 0 bases at V and 4 bases at J, leaving 3 bases unmatched. The CDR3 nucleotides are TGCGCCAGCAGCTTGGATGGGACTAGATACAATGAGCAGTTCTTC. Its protein is CASSLDGTRYNEQFF.

The gene calls are TRBV6-1 and TRBJ1-1; weak D call: TRBD1 (5 bases). The CDR3 is 14 residues long. Germline lookup yields CDR1 MNHNS and CDR2 SASEGT. V gave up 7 bases and J gave up 2 bases, with 14 bases separating them. The CDR3 here is CASTVGRGNTEAFF. DNA of the CDR3: TGTGCCAGCACGGTGGGGAGGGGAAACACTGAAGCTTTCTTT.

The gene calls are TRBV7-9 and TRBJ2-1; TRBD2 matches at 8 bases. CDR1 and CDR2 (germline): SEHNR, FQNEAQ (reference sequence). The CDR3 runs 17 residues. V shed 1 base, J shed 8 bases, and the junction held 13 bases outside the gene matches. The CDR3 nucleotides are TGTGCCAGCAGCTTAGGCCGGGGACTAGTTGAGCTCCATGAGCAGTTCTTC. Amino acid sequence: CASSLGRGLVELHEQFF.

The gene calls are TRBV4-1 and TRBJ1-1; D gene uncertain. Germline loops: CDR1 MGHRA, CDR2 YSYEKL. This CDR3 has 15 residues. V was clipped by 0 bases and J by 4 bases, with 12 bases between them. CDR3 nucleotide sequence: TGCGCCAGCAGCCAAGACCGCCGGAGGGTCACTGAAGCTTTCTTT. Translating gives CASSQDRRRVTEAFF.